This T cell receptor beta chain is from a study of shared clonotypes between healthy human individuals (dated by TCRdb to the early 2020s). About the investigation overall: The cohort comprised two women and three men aged 18 to 49 years. For each donor, CD4 naive and CD4 memory were each run on three plates, CD8 naive on two plates, and CD8 memory on one plate. The study deeply sequenced blood TCR repertoires of five healthy adults to estimate repertoire size and the extent of clonotype sharing between individuals. Libraries were prepared and TCR repertoires were sequenced by different laboratories using diverse techniques, in order to increase sequencing depth and limit assay-specific biases. Per donor, leukapheresis produced somewhere between about 0.8 and 9 billion PBMCs. Study-level results and caveats: Sharing across several donors was observed for about 5% of naive CD4, about 3.2% of naive CD8, 2% to 2.5% of memory CD4, and around 0.4% of memory CD8 clonotypes. Naive subsets generally had larger estimated clonotype richness than memory subsets did. Clonotypes shared by all four sorted-subset donors showed higher generation probabilities than non-shared clonotypes. Rarefaction of sorted-subset datasets indicated incomplete sequencing despite the large sequencing depth. Sampling was limited to blood, and TCR repertoires in tissue likely differ from TCR repertoires in blood. Because the study included a small number of donors, the genetic and exposure-history diversity represented was limited. Based on pairwise subsampling, the degree of clonotype sharing among donors was expected to be affected by sequencing depth.

The donors were healthy, HIV-negative adults with no recently reported acute infections or vaccinations. Every donor was a Caucasian adult residing in Nashville, Tennessee, USA. CD4+ T cells were enriched by magnetic negative selection; naive cells were then positively selected on CD45RA, and the negative fraction formed the memory subset. Blood was collected by leukapheresis, and PBMCs were isolated by Ficoll-Histopaque density gradient centrifugation and then cryopreserved in liquid nitrogen vapor phase. Analytical flow cytometry was used to check the purity and quantity of each magnetically sorted T cell population. Genomic DNA was isolated from every sorted fraction and measured by UV absorbance on a Nanodrop 2000c. A note on this clone: The antigen it binds to is not known. No qualities accompany the bases; no much larger clone lies one base away.

Compared with germline, V lacks 0 bases and J lacks 6 bases; bases without a gene match: 17. The CDR3 runs 19 amino acids, cysteine and phenylalanine included. Here the CDR3 DNA is all that survives: 57 bases in frame from base 1. The germline V gene provides CDR1 LGHNA and CDR2 YSLEER. TCR CDR3 regions were amplified from genomic DNA by multiplex PCR using the deep immunoSEQ assay. For each cell subset, the extracted genomic DNA was distributed evenly across all wells of several immunoSEQ 96-well plates, and each plate served as one replicate. For sorted subsets, 150 to 250 ng genomic DNA, equal to tens of thousands of T cell genomes, was loaded into each replicate PCR. The purified libraries were quantified using a Qubit 3.0 fluorometer, sized with a Bioanalyzer 2100, and then quantified again using the KAPA Library Quantification kit. Every immunoSEQ 96-well plate was sequenced on a separate single-read 150-cycle Illumina NextSeq 550 flow cell. Turning to the authors' computational methods: Because the immunoSEQ output held only junctional sequences and lacked quality scores, the filtering could not match the filtering applied to full-length reads. To assign V/J genes and CDR3, sequences were annotated using PyIR, a Python wrapper for IgBLAST v1.9, with IMGT germline references. Any read was removed if the V/J assignment was weak (E-value above 1e-6), the CDR3 was missing, or the read contained stop codons, out-of-frame junctions, or ambiguous translated residues. A V3J clonotype was defined by an identical inferred V gene, J gene, and CDR3 amino acid sequence. To compute the percentage overlap between repertoires, the number of shared unique clonotypes was divided by the size of the smaller repertoire. Richness of each repertoire was evaluated using RTK rarefaction, the Chao1 estimator, and Recon v2.1 estimates of unobserved clonotypes. For all TCRbeta clonotypes obtained by the gDNA method from a few donors, generation probabilities were computed with OLGA. What TCRdb holds here is the immuneACCESS table cut down to in-frame rearrangements. Part of the clones is not present; checked against another copy, under half of the missing clones reflect an unresolved V gene, and the others are unexplained. That table furnishes V, J and clone size, whereas the DNA furnished D and trimming. Across this sample there are hundreds of thousands of clones, with around four fifths seen only once. The ten biggest clones cover about 9.4% of the sample.

This receptor chain uses TRBV4-3 and TRBJ2-5; TRBD1 agrees with 9 junctional bases. Material: memory CD4+ T cells sorted from blood. The cell subset or site label for this specimen denotes: CD45RA-negative fraction. This sequence originates from a young man in good health. DNA sequence: TGCGCCAGCAGCCAAGATCGGACAGGGGATGTCGGACCGGGACAGACCCAGTACTTC. Its protein is CASSQDRTGDVGPGQTQYF.